This T cell receptor (beta chain) was captured in a study of blood T cell repertoires in COVID-19. About the research overall: Sources were T cells, B-cell-depleted T cells, or PBMCs; the material itself was cDNA or gDNA.

Donors in Cohort 3 who had recovered were those with two negative PCRs, healthcare professional clearance, or resolution of their symptoms. The V gene's germline CDR1 is KGHSH and CDR2 LQKENI. Trimming shortened V by 3 bases and J by 3 bases, and 4 bases separated the two germline ends. CDR3 length: 12 residues. Original methodology: Using reference gene primer amplification, nucleated cell counts were estimated. Profiled with immunoSEQ multiplex PCR; TCRdb holds only in-frame clones, not every one. Clone size and V and J calls were adopted from that table, with D and trimming inferred from the DNA. The sample gives about 250,000 clones, roughly nine tenths of which show up once; less than 2.5% is in the top ten. This clone was recorded only once.

The genes are TRBV18 and TRBJ2-3; D remains ambiguous. Specimen: PBMCs or T cells enriched from blood (not recorded which). The clonotype originates from a woman between 18 and 29 years old who had recovered from COVID-19. The CDR3 sequence is CASSPGTDTQYF. Here the CDR3 DNA reads TGTGCCAGCTCACCCGGGACAGATACGCAGTATTTT. The variable domain in full, with the rest retrieved from reference TRBV18 and TRBJ2-3, is NAGVMQNPRHLVRRRGQEARLRCSPMKGHSHVYWYRQLPEEGLKFMVYLQKENIIDESGMPKERFSAEFPKEGPSILRIQQVVRGDSAAYFCASSPGTDTQYFGPGTRLTVL.